Presented here are 24 T cell receptor beta chains from one specimen sequenced in a study of Graves' ophthalmopathy and Graves' hyperthyroidism. Using RNA transcripts, the TCR beta CDR3 regions were amplified. RT-PCR with HTBI primers came first, then second-round multiplex PCR. TCRdb re-called the multiplex PCR reads with MiXCR, one entry per CDR3 protein. The data show about 620,000 distinct CDR3 sequences, about a fifth seen once. Sequencing used peripheral blood. The receptors were gathered from a woman under 30 with stable Graves' hyperthyroidism. Some clones in this sample may be carry-over from other donors' samples.

This clonotype was seen only a few times. The V and J genes are TRBV4-3 and TRBJ2-7, with 8 positions matching TRBD1. Germline V gives CDR1 LGHNA, CDR2 YSLEER. CDR3 length: 14 residues. Trimming at V came to 4 bases and at J to 8 bases, leaving 10 bases not matched to a gene. CDR3 sequence: CASSPADRADKQYF. The DNA of the CDR3 is TGCGCCAGCAGCCCAGCGGACAGGGCGGACAAGCAGTACTTC.

This clonotype has a count of ten or more. The CDR3 spells CASRTPGPAGETQYF. CDR3 nucleotide sequence: TGTGCCAGCAGGACTCCTGGACCGGCGGGAGAGACCCAGTACTTC. This rearrangement joins TRBV28 to TRBJ2-5; tentative D call: TRBD2 (5 bases). In germline, CDR1 is MDHEN, CDR2 SYDVKM. Trimming took off 6 bases at V and 4 bases at J, with 18 bases between the two ends. The CDR3 runs to 15 residues.

This clonotype was seen repeatedly, ten times or more. The chain recombines TRBV5-1 with TRBJ2-2, with 10 bases aligning to TRBD2. Germline CDR1 SGHRS, CDR2 YFSETQ. The V segment lost 4 bases and the J segment 7 bases; nucleotides outside the gene matches: 13. CDR3 length equals 17 residues. CDR3 coding DNA: TGCGCCAGCAGCCATACACCGGCCAGCGGGAGGGTCGGGGAGCTGTTTTTT. Protein product: CASSHTPASGRVGELFF.

This clonotype occurred a few times. The rearrangement uses TRBV12-3 or TRBV12-4 and TRBJ2-5; D may be TRBD2 (6 bases). V was clipped by 0 bases and J by 6 bases, with 14 bases between them. This CDR3 comprises 15 residues. The CDR3 region is CASSLAGGTSQTQYF. The CDR3 DNA is TGTGCCAGCAGTTTAGCGGGGGGAACCTCCCAGACCCAGTACTTC.

In this sample, this clonotype turned up many times. The chain employs TRBV9 and TRBJ1-1, with a weak D call TRBD1 (5 bases). Between the trimmed V and J ends, which lost 4 bases and 6 bases, there was a span of 13 bases. There are 13 residues in the CDR3. The germline V gene encodes CDR1 SGDLS and CDR2 YYNGEE. CDR3 region: CASSSLGVSEAFF. Here the CDR3 DNA reads TGTGCCAGCAGCTCGTTGGGGGTCTCTGAAGCTTTCTTT.

This clonotype was seen a handful of times. The J gene is TRBJ2-7, the V gene TRBV4-2, with D perhaps TRBD2 (7 bases). CDR1 is LGHNA, CDR2 YNFKEQ, per germline. The V end was cut by 6 bases, the J end by 6 bases, with 24 bases between. There are 16 residues in the CDR3. The DNA for the CDR3 is TGTGCCAGCAGTCCCGTCGGGAGGAAACAGGGCCCCGAGCAGTACTTC. Amino acid sequence: CASSPVGRKQGPEQYF.

This clonotype was seen many times. J is TRBJ2-5 and V is TRBV18; 9 bases align to TRBD1. Unmatched junction bases numbered 4, after V lost 5 bases and J lost 3 bases. Germline-derived CDR1 and CDR2 are KGHSH and LQKENI. The CDR3 totals 14 residues. CDR3 coding DNA: TGTGCCAGCTCAACGGGACAGGGTGAAGAGACCCAGTACTTC. Encoded protein: CASSTGQGEETQYF. The full variable domain, rest sourced from reference TRBV18 and TRBJ2-5, is NAGVMQNPRHLVRRRGQEARLRCSPMKGHSHVYWYRQLPEEGLKFMVYLQKENIIDESGMPKERFSAEFPKEGPSILRIQQVVRGDSAAYFCASSTGQGEETQYFGPGTRLLVL.

J is TRBJ2-5 and V is TRBV4-2; TRBD1 aligns across 8 bases. With V trimmed by 4 bases and J by 4 bases, 14 bases remained unmatched. The CDR3 length is 17 residues. CDR1 is LGHNA and CDR2 is YNFKEQ in the germline V gene. DNA of the CDR3: TGTGCCAGCAGCCTGGCGACCGGGACAGGCGTCGGAGAGACCCAGTACTTC. It is translated as CASSLATGTGVGETQYF.

The rearrangement links TRBV10-3 to TRBJ2-5; perhaps TRBD2 as D (5 bases). Trimming cost V 10 bases and J 5 bases, with 14 bases left between them. The CDR3 is 12 residues long. Germline V CDR1 and CDR2: ENHRY, SYGVKD. CDR3 loop: CATSTRGETQYF. The CDR3 DNA reads as TGTGCCACCTCAACTAGAGGGGAGACCCAGTACTTC.

At least ten counts were recorded for this clonotype. The CDR3 bases are TGTGCCAGCAGTTACTCGACCAGCGGGAGGGCCGGTAGGGGGGAGCTGTTTTTT. Translated, it gives CASSYSTSGRAGRGELFF. The V and J genes are TRBV6-2 or TRBV6-3 and TRBJ2-2, with TRBD2 matching 10 bases. Losses at the gene ends were 0 bases for V and 8 bases for J; bases not matched to a gene: 12. The CDR3 extends over 18 amino acids. Germline V CDR1 and CDR2: MNHEY, SVGEGT.

This clonotype was observed a handful of times. The chain employs TRBV27 and TRBJ1-1; D perhaps matches TRBD1 (5 bases). V lost 2 bases, J lost 0 bases, and 16 bases lay in between. This CDR3 is built from 17 residues. From germline, CDR1 is MNHEY and CDR2 SMNVEV (reference sequence). The CDR3 reads CASSLLPRQGLNTEAFF. Here the CDR3 DNA reads TGTGCCAGCAGTTTACTCCCCCGGCAGGGATTGAACACTGAAGCTTTCTTT.

V and J are TRBV20-1 and TRBJ2-7; 7 nucleotides line up with TRBD1. The CDR3 extends over 15 amino acids. V lost 4 bases and J lost 3; bases outside the gene matches: 12. The germline gives CDR1 DFQATT, CDR2 SNEGSKA (reference sequence). The CDR3 is CSATPTGIERYEQYF. CDR3 bases: TGCAGTGCTACTCCGACAGGGATTGAACGCTACGAGCAGTACTTC.

In its sample, this clonotype was seen a few times. V usage is TRBV12-3 or TRBV12-4 and J usage is TRBJ2-7; D might be TRBD1 (5 bases). The length of the CDR3 is 15 residues. Trimming removed 8 bases at V and 2 bases at J, with 19 bases between. The chain's CDR3 is CASSPPSTGTYEQYF. As DNA, the CDR3 is TGTGCCAGCTCACCACCGTCCACAGGTACCTACGAGCAGTACTTC.

This clonotype was seen once. The junction departs from the called germline gene at one end, perhaps through a read error. The gene calls are TRBV7-2 and TRBJ1-5, with unresolved D. Germline V gene lookup returns CDR1 SGHTA and CDR2 FQGNSA. The length of the CDR3 is 14 residues. CDR3 nucleotide sequence: TGTGCCAGCAGCTTAGACTCGGGCAATCAGCTCCAGCATTTT. This encodes CASSLDSGNQLQHF.

V and J are TRBV6-2 or TRBV6-3 and TRBJ1-2; D perhaps matches TRBD1 (5 bases). Germline V CDR1 and CDR2: MNHEY, SVGEGT. The V end was cut by 8 bases, the J end by 3 bases, with 7 bases between. The CDR3 extends over 11 amino acids. This CDR3 reads CASQGYYGYTF. The CDR3 nucleotides read TGTGCCAGCCAGGGTTACTATGGCTACACCTTC.

This clonotype was seen a few times. With a much larger clone just one base away, this may be a read error. The rearrangement links TRBV20-1 to TRBJ2-2, with 10 bases lining up with TRBD2. This CDR3 contains 13 residues. Germline V lookup: CDR1 DFQATT, CDR2 SNEGSKA (reference sequence). The CDR3 protein is CNVSGRANGELFF. DNA for the CDR3: TGCAATGTAAGCGGGAGGGCCAACGGGGAGCTGTTTTTT.

The sample holds many counts of this clonotype. The genes are TRBV2 and TRBJ1-6; a weak D match, TRBD1 (6 bases). This CDR3 has 14 residues. Germline values: CDR1 SNHLY, CDR2 FYNNEI. Trimming took 7 bases from V and 9 from J, leaving 16 bases between them. For the CDR3, the DNA is TGTGCCAGCACCACAGGGTCTCTGGGTTCACCCCTCCACTTT. This codes for CASTTGSLGSPLHF.

The gene calls are TRBV6-1 and TRBJ2-5; the match to TRBD2 covers 11 bases. In germline, CDR1 is MNHNS, CDR2 SASEGT. The CDR3 is 15 residues long. The junction had 4 bases not matched to a gene; V was cut back by 3 bases and J by 4 bases. For the CDR3, the DNA is TGTGCCAGCAGTGATTTAGCGGGGGGGCCAGAGACCCAGTACTTC. It yields the protein CASSDLAGGPETQYF.

The CDR3, as DNA: TGTGCCAGCAGCCTGAGGACGGATAGCTCCTACGAGCAGTACTTC. This gives the protein CASSLRTDSSYEQYF. The chain employs TRBV5-6 and TRBJ2-7; D remains ambiguous. The germline V gene encodes CDR1 SGHDT and CDR2 YYEEEE. Trimming removed 4 bases at V and 0 bases at J, with 14 bases between. This CDR3 is 15 amino acids long.

This clonotype was picked up many times. The chain couples TRBV2 to TRBJ2-7; perhaps D is TRBD1 or TRBD2 (6 bases each). V was cut by 9 bases and J by 7 bases, with 19 bases left in between. CDR1 is SNHLY, CDR2 FYNNEI, per germline. The CDR3 has 13 residues. Here the CDR3 DNA reads TGTGCCAGGCATTCGGATGGGGGGCGAGAGCAGTACTTC. It codes for CARHSDGGREQYF.

The table lists this clonotype with many counts. The CDR3 spells CASSPPGKRGETQYF. In nucleotides, the CDR3 is TGTGCCAGCAGTCCTCCCGGCAAGCGGGGAGAGACCCAGTACTTC. The chain employs TRBV28 and TRBJ2-5, with TRBD2 matching 7 bases. CDR3 size: 15 residues. Losses at the gene ends were 5 bases for V and 4 bases for J; bases not matched to a gene: 10. Germline V gene data show CDR1 as MDHEN and CDR2 as SYDVKM.

The chain uses TRBV6-1 and TRBJ2-7; D gene uncertain. The V and J ends lost 5 bases and 1 base respectively, with 15 bases between them. This CDR3 spans 15 amino acids. From germline, CDR1 is MNHNS and CDR2 SASEGT. CDR3 residues: CASSIGMADSYEQYF. CDR3 DNA: TGTGCCAGCAGTATTGGGATGGCTGATTCCTACGAGCAGTACTTC.

This clonotype was seen repeatedly, ten times or more. This chain joins TRBV6-2 or TRBV6-3 and TRBJ1-6; D is ambiguous. The CDR3 runs to 14 residues. V was cut by 2 bases and J by 9 bases, with 11 bases left in between. Germline V gene lookup returns CDR1 MNHEY and CDR2 SVGEGT. In DNA, the CDR3 is TGTGCCAGCAGTTACCCCACGACTGGTTCACCCCTCCACTTT. It is translated as CASSYPTTGSPLHF.

This clonotype was counted between two and nine times. The V gene is TRBV5-4, the J gene TRBJ2-1, with 12 bases matching TRBD1. V trimming: 0 bases; J trimming: 9 bases; junction bases outside the gene matches: 10. CDR1 and CDR2 from the germline V gene are SGHNT and YYREEE (reference sequence). This CDR3 has 17 amino acids. The CDR3 bases are TGTGCCAGCAGCTTGGGTTTTGGGACAGGGGGCAGGGGTGAGCAGTTCTTC. Translation: CASSLGFGTGGRGEQFF.